This is a list of T cell receptor beta chains from one sample in a study of control samples from healthy donors and cancer patients. Sequencing was performed with immunoSEQ multiplex PCR; in TCRdb, only in-frame clones are kept and a portion is missing. The sample shows approximately 170,000 clones, 92% of them seen only once. The sample was blood. Source of these receptors: a woman in her 30s in good health. Each CDR3 is given with its conserved first and last residue. The D gene is left open where the match is weak. Size tells how often a clone was seen (once, few, many) or the class of an expanded clone, and some rows leave it out.

clone_size j_call v_call d_call cdr3_nt cdr3_aa
. TRBJ1-2 TRBV7-8 . TGTGCCAGCAGCTTTTCAGCAGCTAACTATGGCTACACCTTC CASSFSAANYGYTF
. TRBJ1-1 TRBV11-2 TRBD1 TGTGCCAGCAGCTCGACAGCGGGGACAGGGGGCTACACTGAAGCTTTCTTT CASSSTAGTGGYTEAFF
. TRBJ2-1 TRBV10-3 TRBD2 TGTGCCATCAGTGAGTCTGGGACTAGCGGGGACTTTTACAATGAGCAGTTCTTC CAISESGTSGDFYNEQFF
once TRBJ1-1 TRBV4-1 . TGCGCCAGCAGCCAAGTTGCCCTGAACACTGAAGCTTTCTTT CASSQVALNTEAFF
. TRBJ2-2 TRBV5-1 TRBD1 TGCGCCAGCAGCCCCGGTGGACAGGGGGCGATACCCGGGGAGCTGTTTTTT CASSPGGQGAIPGELFF
. TRBJ2-2 TRBV19 . TGTGCCAGTAGGCTCATAGACAGACTTACGAACACCGGGGAGCTGTTTTTT CASRLIDRLTNTGELFF
. TRBJ1-1 TRBV11-3 . TGTGCCAGCAGCCCCGATCACAGGGTTAACACTGAAGCTTTCTTT CASSPDHRVNTEAFF
. TRBJ1-5 TRBV19 TRBD1 TGTGCCAGTAGTTGGGACAGCGGGGGGTCTCAGCCCCAGCATTTT CASSWDSGGSQPQHF
. TRBJ1-4 TRBV2 . TGTGCCAGCAGTGAATTCACTAATGAAAAACTGTTTTTT CASSEFTNEKLFF
once TRBJ1-5 TRBV5-5 . TGTGCCAGCAGCTTGGTGGGGGGGCTAACCAATCAGCCCCAGCATTTT CASSLVGGLTNQPQHF
. TRBJ2-2 TRBV27 TRBD1 TGTGCCAGCAGTCGGCAGGGGGCCGCCGGGGAGCTGTTTTTT CASSRQGAAGELFF
. TRBJ1-2 TRBV28 . TGTGCCAGCAGTCCCCGGTTGACCCCCTTCTATGGCTACACCTTC CASSPRLTPFYGYTF
. TRBJ2-7 TRBV4-3 . TGCGCCAGCAGCCAAGGCCAGGCCCACGAGCAGTACTTC CASSQGQAHEQYF
. TRBJ1-1 TRBV16 TRBD1 TGTGCCAGCAGCCAACAGGACAGGGGATCCGAAGCTTTCTTT CASSQQDRGSEAFF
once TRBJ2-2 TRBV6-1 . TGTGCCAGCAGTGAATGGGGCCCTTCGGGTGGCGGGGAGCTGTTTTTT CASSEWGPSGGGELFF
once TRBJ1-6 TRBV3-1/TRBV3-2 TRBD1 TGTGCCAGCAGCCAAGATGAGGGACAGGGGAATTCACCCCTCCACTTT CASSQDEGQGNSPLHF
. TRBJ2-5 TRBV4-1 . TGCGCCAGCAGCCAAGTCGACGGGAGTAACGCCTTTTACCAAGAGACCCAGTACTTC CASSQVDGSNAFYQETQYF
. TRBJ1-5 TRBV24-1 . TGTGCCACCAGTGATCACAAAGAGCCCCAGCATTTT CATSDHKEPQHF
. TRBJ2-1 TRBV24-1 . TGTGCCACCAGTGATCAACTCTCGGGTATCAATGAGCAGTTCTTC CATSDQLSGINEQFF
. TRBJ1-5 TRBV19 . TGTGCCAGTAGCCAACGACGGACAGATAGCAATCAGCCCCAGCATTTT CASSQRRTDSNQPQHF
. TRBJ1-5 TRBV2 TRBD1 TGTGCCAGCAGATTACAGGGGGGAAATCAGCCCCAGCATTTT CASRLQGGNQPQHF
once TRBJ2-1 TRBV18 . TGTGCCAGCTCACCGGATGGAGATGAGCAGTTCTTC CASSPDGDEQFF
. TRBJ1-1 TRBV10-3 . TGTGCCATCAGCCCGGTCCCGGACACTGAAGCTTTCTTT CAISPVPDTEAFF
. TRBJ1-5 TRBV11-1 . TGTGCCAGCAGTTTGGACAGTAATCAGCCCCAGCATTTT CASSLDSNQPQHF
. TRBJ2-3 TRBV5-1 . TGCGCCAGCAGCTCGGACAGTCGCACAGATACGCAGTATTTT CASSSDSRTDTQYF
few TRBJ1-1 TRBV19 . TGTGCCAGTTCAGGTTCGATGAACACTGAAGCTTTCTTT CASSGSMNTEAFF